The clone carrying this T cell receptor beta chain occurred a few times. Its antigen is unidentified. Trimming stripped 3 bases from V and 4 bases from J, with 10 bases between. Germline CDR1 is KGHDR and CDR2 is SFDVKD. The CDR3 totals 14 residues. This sample stems from a study of T-cell memory formation after mild COVID-19. Whole-study findings and limits: Day 15 to 85 contractors were CD4/CD8 balanced; later expanders leaned CD4+. Contracting clones localized mainly to CM and EM when CD4+ and mainly to EMRA when CD8+. There were some responding clones in pre-infection memory, which suggested that cross-reactive memory had joined.

A 5'RACE reaction primed in the constant segment made cDNA libraries of TCR alpha and TCR beta, and these carried sample barcodes and UMIs. TCRdb re-called the 5' RACE reads through MiXCR, storing one row per CDR3 protein. The sample records hundreds of thousands of distinct CDR3 sequences, about a fifth being singletons. V is TRBV24-1 and J is TRBJ2-3; tentatively, D is TRBD1 (5 bases). The source material was PBMCs or a T cell subset sorted from them (not recorded which). This TCR was sampled from an adult woman who had mild COVID-19 (a few samples of this study predate the infection). Cell type and time point are not known. The CDR3 region has the DNA TGTGCCACCAGTGATCAGGGCCCACCAGATACGCAGTATTTT. Protein sequence: CATSDQGPPDTQYF.